This T cell receptor (beta chain) was sequenced for a study of cytomegalovirus exposure and HLA in healthy donors. Study-level findings and limits: Exclusion applied to some V segments, including TRBV6-2 and TRBV6-3, as they were indistinguishable. Presence/absence analyses treated sequencing depth as roughly uniform across donors.

CDR1 and CDR2 (germline): LNHDA, SQIVND (reference sequence). The length of the CDR3 is 14 residues. V shed 3 bases and J 5 bases; nucleotides not matched to a gene: 4. The primer mix had 60 Vbeta and 13 Jbeta primers. This table comes from immunoSEQ multiplex PCR, and its TCRdb copy is limited to in-frame clones, with some not included. The sample records 65,000 to 75,000 clones, about 74% being singletons. Concerning this clone: What it recognizes is unknown.

The sample consisted of PBMCs. This TCR derives from a woman aged 60-70 years in good health and CMV-seropositive. The chain employs TRBV19 and TRBJ2-3; 8 nucleotides agree with TRBD2. CDR3 coding DNA: TGTGCCAGTAGTATTGAGCGGGGGCTAGATACGCAGTATTTT. Translation: CASSIERGLDTQYF.